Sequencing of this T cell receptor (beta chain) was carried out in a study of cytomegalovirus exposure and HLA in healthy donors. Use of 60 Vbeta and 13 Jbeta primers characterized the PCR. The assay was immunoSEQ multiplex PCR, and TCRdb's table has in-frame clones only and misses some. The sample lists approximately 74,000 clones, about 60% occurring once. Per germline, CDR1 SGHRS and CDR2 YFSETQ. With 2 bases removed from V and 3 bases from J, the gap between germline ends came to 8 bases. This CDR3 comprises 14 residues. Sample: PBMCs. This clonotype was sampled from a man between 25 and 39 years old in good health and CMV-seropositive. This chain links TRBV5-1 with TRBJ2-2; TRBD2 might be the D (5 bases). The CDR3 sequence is CASSFFGDTGELFF. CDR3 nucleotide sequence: TGCGCCAGCAGCTTCTTCGGGGACACCGGGGAGCTGTTTTTT.